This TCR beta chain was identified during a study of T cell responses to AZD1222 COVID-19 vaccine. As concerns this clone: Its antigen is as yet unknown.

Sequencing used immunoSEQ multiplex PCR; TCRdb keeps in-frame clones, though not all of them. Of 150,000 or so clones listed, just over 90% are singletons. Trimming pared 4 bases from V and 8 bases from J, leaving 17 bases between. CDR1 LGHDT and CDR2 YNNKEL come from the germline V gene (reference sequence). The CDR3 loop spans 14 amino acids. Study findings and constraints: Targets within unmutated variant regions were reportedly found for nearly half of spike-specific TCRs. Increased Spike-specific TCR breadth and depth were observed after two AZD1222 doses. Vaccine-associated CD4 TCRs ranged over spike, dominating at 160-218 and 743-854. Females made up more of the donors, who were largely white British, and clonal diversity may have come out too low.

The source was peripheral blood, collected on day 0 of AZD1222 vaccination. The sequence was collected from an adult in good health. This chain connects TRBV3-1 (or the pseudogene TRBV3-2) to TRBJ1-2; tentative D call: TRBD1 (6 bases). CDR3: CASSPLHQGQGYTF. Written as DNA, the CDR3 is TGTGCCAGCAGCCCACTACACCAGGGGCAGGGCTACACCTTC.